A selection of T cell receptor beta chains follows, all from one sample in a study of response to subunit inactivated influenza vaccine. A single record per CDR3 protein comes from TCRdb applying MiXCR to the RT-PCR reads. The sample lists around 760,000 distinct CDR3 sequences, approximately 15% occurring once. The specimen was PBMCs from blood, collected around 14 days before vaccination. All receptors come from a man aged 50 to 59 who received an inactivated influenza vaccine. Both conserved end residues are part of each CDR3. Fields, in order: D gene, V gene, clone size, J gene, CDR3 protein, CDR3 DNA. D genes are given only for firm matches. A row's size may be missing; if present it is once, few, many or a size class.

D: -
V: TRBV5-1
size: -
J: TRBJ2-5
CDR3: CASSLAGTYGETQYF
DNA: TGCGCCAGCAGCTTGGCCGGCACCTACGGAGAGACCCAGTACTTC

D: -
V: TRBV4-1
size: few
J: TRBJ2-1
CDR3: CASSQPNNEQFF
DNA: TGCGCCAGCAGCCAACCAAACAATGAGCAGTTCTTC

D: -
V: TRBV11-2
size: few
J: TRBJ2-3
CDR3: CASSLVWRGSSTDTQYF
DNA: TGTGCCAGCAGCTTAGTGTGGCGGGGATCGAGCACAGATACGCAGTATTTT

D: TRBD1
V: TRBV20-1
size: -
J: TRBJ2-5
CDR3: CSARAATGTLETQYF
DNA: TGCAGTGCTAGAGCCGCGACAGGGACGTTGGAGACCCAGTACTTC

D: -
V: TRBV5-1
size: -
J: TRBJ2-2
CDR3: CASSLNGEPGTGELFF
DNA: TGCGCCAGCAGCTTGAATGGGGAACCCGGCACCGGGGAGCTGTTTTTT

D: -
V: TRBV3-1
size: few
J: TRBJ1-3
CDR3: CASSQEGPHSGNTIYF
DNA: TGTGCCAGCAGCCAAGAAGGACCGCACTCTGGAAACACCATATATTTT

D: -
V: TRBV6-2/TRBV6-3
size: few
J: TRBJ1-5
CDR3: CASKQGSPNQPQHF
DNA: TGTGCCAGCAAACAGGGCTCCCCCAATCAGCCCCAGCATTTT

D: -
V: TRBV7-2
size: many
J: TRBJ2-7
CDR3: CASSLGGISYEQYF
DNA: TGTGCCAGCAGTTTAGGAGGAATCTCCTACGAGCAGTACTTC

D: -
V: TRBV12-3/TRBV12-4
size: many
J: TRBJ2-5
CDR3: CASTYYGGETQYF
DNA: TGTGCCAGCACCTACTATGGAGGGGAGACCCAGTACTTC

D: -
V: TRBV2
size: -
J: TRBJ1-5
CDR3: CARGGTADSNQPQHF
DNA: TGTGCCAGAGGGGGTACAGCTGATAGCAATCAGCCCCAGCATTTT

D: TRBD2
V: TRBV29-1
size: -
J: TRBJ2-5
CDR3: CSVGAGVQETQYF
DNA: TGCAGCGTCGGAGCGGGGGTACAAGAGACCCAGTACTTC

D: -
V: TRBV7-9
size: few
J: TRBJ2-7
CDR3: CASSFVSATIREQYF
DNA: TGTGCCAGCAGCTTTGTGTCGGCGACGATTCGAGAGCAGTACTTC

D: -
V: TRBV12-3/TRBV12-4
size: few
J: TRBJ1-2
CDR3: CASRGGGASYGYTF
DNA: TGTGCCAGCAGGGGGGGGGGAGCTTCCTATGGCTACACCTTC

D: TRBD1
V: TRBV7-2
size: -
J: TRBJ2-1
CDR3: CASSGQGTYNEQFF
DNA: TGTGCCAGCAGCGGACAGGGGACCTACAATGAGCAGTTCTTC

D: -
V: TRBV5-1
size: few
J: TRBJ2-3
CDR3: CASSLVQTGTDTQYF
DNA: TGCGCCAGCAGCTTGGTGCAGACCGGCACAGATACGCAGTATTTT

D: -
V: TRBV5-1
size: few
J: TRBJ2-7
CDR3: CASSVGGFRDEQYF
DNA: TGCGCCAGCAGCGTGGGGGGATTCCGGGACGAGCAGTACTTC

D: -
V: TRBV20-1
size: -
J: TRBJ1-1
CDR3: CSAPPGGQVITEAFF
DNA: TGCAGTGCTCCCCCTGGGGGACAAGTAATTACTGAAGCTTTCTTT